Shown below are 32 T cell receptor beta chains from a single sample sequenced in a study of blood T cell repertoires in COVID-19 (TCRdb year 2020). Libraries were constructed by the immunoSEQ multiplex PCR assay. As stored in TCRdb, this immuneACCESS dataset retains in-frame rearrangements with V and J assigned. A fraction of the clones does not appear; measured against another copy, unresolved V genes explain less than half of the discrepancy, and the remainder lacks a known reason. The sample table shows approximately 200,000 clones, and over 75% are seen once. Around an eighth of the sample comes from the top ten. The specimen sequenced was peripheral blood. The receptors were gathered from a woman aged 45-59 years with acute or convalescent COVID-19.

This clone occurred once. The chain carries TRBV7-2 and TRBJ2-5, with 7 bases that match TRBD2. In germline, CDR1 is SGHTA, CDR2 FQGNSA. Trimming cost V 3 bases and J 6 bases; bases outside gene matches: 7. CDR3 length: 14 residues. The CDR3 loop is CASSFQGGRQTQYF. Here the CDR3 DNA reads TGTGCCAGCAGCTTCCAGGGAGGGCGACAGACCCAGTACTTC.

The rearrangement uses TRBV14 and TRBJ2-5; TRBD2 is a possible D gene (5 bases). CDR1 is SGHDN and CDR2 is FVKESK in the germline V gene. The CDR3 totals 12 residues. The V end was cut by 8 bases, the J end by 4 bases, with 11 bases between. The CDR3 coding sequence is TGTGCCAGCGGAAGTAGCGTAGAGACCCAGTACTTC. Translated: CASGSSVETQYF.

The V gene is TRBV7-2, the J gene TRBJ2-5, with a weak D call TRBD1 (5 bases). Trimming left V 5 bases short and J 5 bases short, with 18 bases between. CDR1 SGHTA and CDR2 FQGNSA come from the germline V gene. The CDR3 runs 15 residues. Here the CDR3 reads CASSPPLGALETQYF. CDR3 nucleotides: TGTGCCAGCAGCCCCCCCTTAGGGGCTCTGGAGACCCAGTACTTC. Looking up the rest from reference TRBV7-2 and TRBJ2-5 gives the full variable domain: GAGVSQSPSNKVTEKGKDVELRCDPISGHTALYWYRQSLGQGLEFLIYFQGNSAPDKSGLPSDRFSAERTGGSVSTLTIQRTQQEDSAVYLCASSPPLGALETQYFGPGTRLLVL.

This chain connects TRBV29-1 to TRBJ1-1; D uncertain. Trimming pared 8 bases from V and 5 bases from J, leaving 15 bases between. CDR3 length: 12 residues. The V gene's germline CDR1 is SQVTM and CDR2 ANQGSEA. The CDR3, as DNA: TGCAGCACTAGGTACCAAAATACTGAAGCTTTCTTT. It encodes CSTRYQNTEAFF.

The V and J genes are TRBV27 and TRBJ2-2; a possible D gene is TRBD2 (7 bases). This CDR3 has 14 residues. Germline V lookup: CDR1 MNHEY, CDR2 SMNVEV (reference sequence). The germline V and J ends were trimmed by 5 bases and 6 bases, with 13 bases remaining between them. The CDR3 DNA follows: TGTGCCAGCAGTCGAGGGGGGGTGGCCGGGGAGCTGTTTTTT. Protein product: CASSRGGVAGELFF.

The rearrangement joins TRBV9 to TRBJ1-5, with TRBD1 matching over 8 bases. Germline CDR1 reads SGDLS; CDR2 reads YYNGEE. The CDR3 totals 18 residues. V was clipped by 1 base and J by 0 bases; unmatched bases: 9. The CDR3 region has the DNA TGTGCCAGCAGCGTAAACGACAGGGGTGCCTATAGCAATCAGCCCCAGCATTTT. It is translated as CASSVNDRGAYSNQPQHF.

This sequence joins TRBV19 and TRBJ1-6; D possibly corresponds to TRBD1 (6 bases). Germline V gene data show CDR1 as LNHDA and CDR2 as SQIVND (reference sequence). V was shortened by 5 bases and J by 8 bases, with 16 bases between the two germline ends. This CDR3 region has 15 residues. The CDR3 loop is CASSSGASGDSPLHF. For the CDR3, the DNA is TGTGCCAGTAGTTCAGGGGCCTCAGGGGATTCACCCCTCCACTTT.

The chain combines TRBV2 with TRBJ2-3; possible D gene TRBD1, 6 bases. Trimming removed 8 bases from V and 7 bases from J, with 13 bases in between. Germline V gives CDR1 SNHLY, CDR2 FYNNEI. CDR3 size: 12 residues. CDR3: CASEEGGNTQYF. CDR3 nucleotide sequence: TGTGCCAGCGAAGAAGGGGGAAATACGCAGTATTTT.

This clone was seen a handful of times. The CDR3 DNA sequence: TGTGCCAGCAGCGTAGGAGGCCAGATCTACGAGCAGTACTTC. Translated: CASSVGGQIYEQYF. The V and J genes are TRBV9 and TRBJ2-7; D unclear. The CDR3 extends over 14 amino acids. V was trimmed by 0 bases and J by 3 bases, leaving 10 bases between them. CDR1 SGDLS and CDR2 YYNGEE come from the germline V gene.

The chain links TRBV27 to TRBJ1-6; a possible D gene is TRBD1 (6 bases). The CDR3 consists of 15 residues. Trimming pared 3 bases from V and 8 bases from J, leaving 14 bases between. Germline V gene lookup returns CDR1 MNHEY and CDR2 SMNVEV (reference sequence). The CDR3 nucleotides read TGTGCCAGCAGTTTGGACAGACCACAGGATTCACCCCTCCACTTT. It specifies CASSLDRPQDSPLHF.

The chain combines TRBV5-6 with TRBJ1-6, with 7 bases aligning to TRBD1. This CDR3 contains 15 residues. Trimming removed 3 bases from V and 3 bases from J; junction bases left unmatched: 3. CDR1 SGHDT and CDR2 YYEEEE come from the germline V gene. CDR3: CASSSTGYYNSPLHF. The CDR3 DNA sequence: TGTGCCAGCAGCTCGACAGGGTACTATAATTCACCCCTCCACTTT.

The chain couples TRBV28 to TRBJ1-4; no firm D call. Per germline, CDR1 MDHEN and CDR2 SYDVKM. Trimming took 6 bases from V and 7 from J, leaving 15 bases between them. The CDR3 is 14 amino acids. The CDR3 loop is CASRNRGGVEKLFF. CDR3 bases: TGTGCCAGCAGAAATCGGGGAGGTGTTGAAAAACTGTTTTTT. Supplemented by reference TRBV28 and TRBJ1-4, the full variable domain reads DVKVTQSSRYLVKRTGEKVFLECVQDMDHENMFWYRQDPGLGLRLIYFSYDVKMKEKGDIPEGYSVSREKKERFSLILESASTNQTSMYLCASRNRGGVEKLFFGSGTQLSVL.

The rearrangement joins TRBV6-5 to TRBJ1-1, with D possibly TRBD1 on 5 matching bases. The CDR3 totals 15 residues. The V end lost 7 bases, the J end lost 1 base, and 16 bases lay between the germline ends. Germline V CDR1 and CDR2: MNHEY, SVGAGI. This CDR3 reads CASKFTGGENTEAFF. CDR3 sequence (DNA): TGTGCCAGCAAGTTCACCGGGGGTGAGAACACTGAAGCTTTCTTT.

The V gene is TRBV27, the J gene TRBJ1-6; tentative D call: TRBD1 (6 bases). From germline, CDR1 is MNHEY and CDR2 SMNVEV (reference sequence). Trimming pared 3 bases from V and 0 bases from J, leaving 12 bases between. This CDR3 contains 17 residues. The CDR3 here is CASSLDSWSSYNSPLHF. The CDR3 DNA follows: TGTGCCAGCAGTTTGGACAGTTGGAGCTCCTATAATTCACCCCTCCACTTT.

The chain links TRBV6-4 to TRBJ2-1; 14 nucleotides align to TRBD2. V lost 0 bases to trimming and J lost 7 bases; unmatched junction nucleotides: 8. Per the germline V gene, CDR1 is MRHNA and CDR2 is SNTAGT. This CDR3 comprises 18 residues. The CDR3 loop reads CASSDSGFGTSGSNEQFF. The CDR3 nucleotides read TGTGCCAGCAGTGACTCCGGCTTTGGGACTAGCGGGAGTAATGAGCAGTTCTTC.

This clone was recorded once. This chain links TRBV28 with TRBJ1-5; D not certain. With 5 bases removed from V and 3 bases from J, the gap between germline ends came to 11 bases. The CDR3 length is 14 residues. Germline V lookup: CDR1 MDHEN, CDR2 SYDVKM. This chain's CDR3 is CASSTRASNQPQHF. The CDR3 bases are TGTGCCAGCAGTACGAGGGCTTCCAATCAGCCCCAGCATTTT.

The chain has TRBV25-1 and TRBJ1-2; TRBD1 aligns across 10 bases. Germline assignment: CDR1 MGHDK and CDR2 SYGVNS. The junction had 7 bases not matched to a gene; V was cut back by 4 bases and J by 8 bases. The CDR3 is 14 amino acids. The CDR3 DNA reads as TGTGCCAGCAGTGGACCGGGACAGGGGATGGGCTACACCTTC. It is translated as CASSGPGQGMGYTF.

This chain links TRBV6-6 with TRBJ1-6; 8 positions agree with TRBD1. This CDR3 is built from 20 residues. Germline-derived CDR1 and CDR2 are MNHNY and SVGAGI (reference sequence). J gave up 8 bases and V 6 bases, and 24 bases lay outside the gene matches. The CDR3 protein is CASSPERPGTGIGQHSPLHF. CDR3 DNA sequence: TGTGCCAGCAGCCCAGAACGCCCCGGGACAGGAATAGGGCAACATTCACCCCTCCACTTT.

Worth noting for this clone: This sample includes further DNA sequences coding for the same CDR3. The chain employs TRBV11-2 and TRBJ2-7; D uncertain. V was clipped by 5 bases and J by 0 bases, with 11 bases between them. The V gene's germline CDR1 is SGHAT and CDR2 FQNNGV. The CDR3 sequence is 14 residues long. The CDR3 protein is CASSRGFSSYEQYF. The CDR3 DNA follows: TGTGCCAGCAGCCGCGGCTTCAGCTCCTACGAGCAGTACTTC.

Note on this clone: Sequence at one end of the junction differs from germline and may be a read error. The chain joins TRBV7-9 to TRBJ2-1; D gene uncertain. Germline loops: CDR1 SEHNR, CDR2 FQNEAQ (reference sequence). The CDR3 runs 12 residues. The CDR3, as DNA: TGTGCCAGCAGCTTAGACTACCATGAGCAGTTCTTC. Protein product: CASSLDYHEQFF. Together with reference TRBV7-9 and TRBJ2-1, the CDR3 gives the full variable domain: DTGVSQNPRHKITKRGQNVTFRCDPISEHNRLYWYRQTLGQGPEFLTYFQNEAQLEKSRLLSDRFSAERPKGSFSTLEIQRTEQGDSAMYLCASSLDYHEQFFGPGTRLTVL.

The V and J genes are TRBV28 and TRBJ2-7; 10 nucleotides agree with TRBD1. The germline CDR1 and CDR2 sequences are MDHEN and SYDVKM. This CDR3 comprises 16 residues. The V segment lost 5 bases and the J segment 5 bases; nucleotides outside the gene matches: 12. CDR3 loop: CASSLFLPGQGNEQYF. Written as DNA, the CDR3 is TGTGCCAGCAGTCTTTTCCTGCCGGGACAGGGGAACGAGCAGTACTTC.

The DNA of the CDR3 is TGTGCCAGCAGTTTAAGACTGTCTTCCTACAATGAGCAGTTCTTC. The encoded protein is CASSLRLSSYNEQFF. The rearrangement uses TRBV28 and TRBJ2-1; no clear D. CDR3 size: 15 residues. Trimming shortened V by 2 bases and J by 1 base, and 9 bases separated the two germline ends. CDR1 MDHEN and CDR2 SYDVKM come from the germline V gene.

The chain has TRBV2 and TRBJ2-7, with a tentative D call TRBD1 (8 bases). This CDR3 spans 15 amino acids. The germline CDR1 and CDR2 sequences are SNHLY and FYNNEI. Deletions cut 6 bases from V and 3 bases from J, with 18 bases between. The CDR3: CASRLRTGGGYEQYF. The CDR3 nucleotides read TGTGCCAGCAGGCTCCGAACAGGGGGGGGCTACGAGCAGTACTTC.

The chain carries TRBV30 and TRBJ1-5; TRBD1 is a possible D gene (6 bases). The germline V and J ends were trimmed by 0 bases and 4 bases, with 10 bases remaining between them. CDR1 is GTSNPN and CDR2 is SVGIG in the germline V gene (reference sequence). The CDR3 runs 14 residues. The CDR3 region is CAWSVGQLNQPQHF. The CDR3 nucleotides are TGTGCCTGGAGTGTAGGACAGCTAAATCAGCCCCAGCATTTT.

The CDR3 loop is CASSGRGTSPLHF. In DNA form, the CDR3 reads TGTGCCAGCAGTGGGAGGGGTACTTCACCCCTCCACTTT. The chain carries TRBV2 and TRBJ1-6; D is perhaps TRBD1 (5 bases). Between the trimmed V and J ends, which lost 4 bases and 9 bases, there was a span of 10 bases. The CDR3 is 13 amino acids. CDR1 is SNHLY and CDR2 is FYNNEI in the germline V gene.

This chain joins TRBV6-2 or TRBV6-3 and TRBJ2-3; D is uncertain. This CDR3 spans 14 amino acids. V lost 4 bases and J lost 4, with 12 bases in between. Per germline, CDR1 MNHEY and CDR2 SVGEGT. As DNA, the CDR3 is TGTGCCAGCAGTTCCCCCCCTCGGGCAGATACGCAGTATTTT. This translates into CASSSPPRADTQYF.

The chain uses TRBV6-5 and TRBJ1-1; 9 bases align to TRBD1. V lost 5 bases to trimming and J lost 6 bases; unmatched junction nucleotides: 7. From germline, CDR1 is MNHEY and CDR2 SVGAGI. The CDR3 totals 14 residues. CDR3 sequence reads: CASSHMGQGAEAFF. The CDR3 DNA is TGTGCCAGCAGTCACATGGGACAGGGCGCTGAAGCTTTCTTT.

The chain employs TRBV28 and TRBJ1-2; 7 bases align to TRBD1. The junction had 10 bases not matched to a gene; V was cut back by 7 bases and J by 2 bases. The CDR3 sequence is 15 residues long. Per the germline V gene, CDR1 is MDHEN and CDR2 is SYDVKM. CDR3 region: CASTFPVTGNYGYTF. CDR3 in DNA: TGTGCCAGCACCTTCCCCGTGACAGGGAACTATGGCTACACCTTC.

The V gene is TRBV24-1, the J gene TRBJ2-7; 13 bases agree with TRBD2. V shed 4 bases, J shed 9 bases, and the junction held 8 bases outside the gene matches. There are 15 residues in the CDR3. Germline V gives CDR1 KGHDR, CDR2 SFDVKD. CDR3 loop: CATSDRTSGRLGQYF. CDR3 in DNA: TGTGCCACCAGTGACCGGACTAGCGGGAGATTGGGGCAGTACTTC.

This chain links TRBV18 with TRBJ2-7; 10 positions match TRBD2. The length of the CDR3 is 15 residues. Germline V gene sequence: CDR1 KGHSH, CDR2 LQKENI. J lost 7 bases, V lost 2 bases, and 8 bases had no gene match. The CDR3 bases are TGTGCCAGCTCACCATTAGCGGGGGGAGTGGATGAGCAGTACTTC. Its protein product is CASSPLAGGVDEQYF.

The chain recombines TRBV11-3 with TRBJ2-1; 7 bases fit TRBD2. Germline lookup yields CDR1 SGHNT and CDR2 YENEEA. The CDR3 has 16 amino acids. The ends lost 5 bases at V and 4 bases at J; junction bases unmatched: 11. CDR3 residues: CASSPGPGGGYNEQFF. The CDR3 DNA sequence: TGTGCCAGCAGCCCAGGCCCCGGCGGGGGTTACAATGAGCAGTTCTTC.

The CDR3 nucleotides are TGTGCCAGCAGCCAGGGACAGGGGGCTGAAGATACGCAGTATTTT. Amino acid sequence: CASSQGQGAEDTQYF. The chain carries TRBV5-4 and TRBJ2-3; 12 bases match TRBD1. This CDR3 has 15 residues. Trimming cost V 4 bases and J 5 bases; bases outside gene matches: 5. Germline values: CDR1 SGHNT, CDR2 YYREEE (reference sequence).